This passage covers 17 T cell receptor beta chains from one sample sequenced in a study of post-analysis software for immune sequencing data. Regarding the study as a whole: The five TRBV segments detected at higher frequency in patients than in controls included TRBV5-6, TRBV5-1 and TRBV20-1.

These receptors are not linked to any known antigen. The authors incorporated unique molecular identifiers into the TCR beta cDNA libraries. TCRdb passed the PCR reads through MiXCR, listing each CDR3 protein once. The sample yields hundreds of thousands of distinct CDR3 sequences, about 44% seen once. The sequenced material came from blood. The receptors here all came from a girl aged 5-17 years with multiple sclerosis.

The chain recombines TRBV10-3 with TRBJ2-7; D perhaps matches TRBD2 (5 bases). The CDR3 contains 15 residues. Germline-derived CDR1 and CDR2 are ENHRY and SYGVKD. V lost 6 bases to trimming and J lost 2 bases, with 17 bases between them. The CDR3 protein is CAISPTGSGTYEQYF. CDR3 coding DNA: TGTGCCATCAGCCCCACGGGAAGCGGTACCTACGAGCAGTACTTC.

The chain recombines TRBV4-1 with TRBJ2-4; D unclear. CDR3 length: 11 amino acids. Germline V CDR1 and CDR2: MGHRA, YSYEKL. V was trimmed by 0 bases and J by 12 bases, leaving 6 bases between them. CDR3 in amino acids: CASSQEGPQYF. CDR3 nucleotide sequence: TGCGCCAGCAGCCAAGAAGGGCCTCAGTACTTC.

The V and J genes are TRBV28 and TRBJ2-5, with D possibly TRBD1 on 5 matching bases. The V end lost 6 bases, the J end lost 1 base, and 9 bases lay between the germline ends. Per germline, CDR1 MDHEN and CDR2 SYDVKM. CDR3 length: 13 residues. This chain's CDR3 is CASSPTVQETQYF. CDR3 nucleotide sequence: TGTGCCAGCAGCCCGACAGTCCAAGAGACCCAGTACTTC.

The CDR3 coding sequence is TGTGCCAGCAGATCAGACAGATTAGCCAAAAACATTCAGTACTTC. Translating gives CASRSDRLAKNIQYF. The rearrangement links TRBV27 to TRBJ2-4; D may be TRBD1 (5 bases). CDR1 is MNHEY and CDR2 is SMNVEV in the germline V gene (reference sequence). The CDR3 covers 15 residues. The V gene lost 6 bases and the J gene lost 0 bases, with 12 bases spanning the gap.

This clonotype has a handful of counts. This chain links TRBV12-3 or TRBV12-4 with TRBJ2-2, with D possibly TRBD1 on 5 matching bases. This CDR3 comprises 15 residues. V dropped 1 base and J dropped 1 base, with 7 bases sitting between them. The chain's CDR3 is CASSLGQLNTGELFF. CDR3 bases: TGTGCCAGCAGTTTAGGACAGCTGAACACCGGGGAGCTGTTTTTT.

This clonotype was seen more than once but under ten times. One end of the junction fails to match germline, which may point to a read error. The gene calls are TRBV5-1 and TRBJ2-5, with TRBD1 matching over 9 bases. The J call may not be correct, given that the DNA end is closer to TRBJ2-7. Germline V gene data show CDR1 as SGHRS and CDR2 as YFSETQ. The CDR3 sequence is 13 residues long. CDR3 nucleotide sequence: TGCGCCAACAGCCGACAGGGGGTGAGCGAGCAGTACTTC. Protein: CANSRQGVSEQYF.

The chain uses TRBV20-1 and TRBJ2-7, with 7 bases aligning to TRBD1. The trim removed 2 bases at V and 5 bases at J, leaving 15 bases unmatched. CDR1 and CDR2 from the germline V gene are DFQATT and SNEGSKA (reference sequence). This CDR3 region has 16 residues. CDR3 protein: CSARRLARQGSHEQYF. The DNA for the CDR3 is TGCAGTGCTAGAAGGTTGGCGCGACAGGGAAGTCACGAGCAGTACTTC.

The sample holds a few counts of this clonotype. This rearrangement joins TRBV5-1 to TRBJ1-2, with D tentatively TRBD1 (5 bases). Germline CDR1 is SGHRS and CDR2 is YFSETQ. V was shortened by 5 bases and J by 8 bases, with 13 bases between the two germline ends. The CDR3 consists of 12 residues. The CDR3 nucleotides read TGCGCCAGCAGTCTCCCAGGGTGGGGCTACACCTTC. Its protein is CASSLPGWGYTF.

This clonotype was observed a few times. The chain links TRBV12-3 or TRBV12-4 to TRBJ1-6; D might be TRBD1 (5 bases). The V gene lost 7 bases and the J gene lost 9 bases, with 13 bases spanning the gap. The CDR3 has 13 amino acids. The CDR3 coding sequence is TGTGCCAGCACCGACTTAGGGGCTTCACCCCTCCACTTT. It codes for CASTDLGASPLHF.

The sample holds a few counts of this clonotype. The V and J genes are TRBV13 and TRBJ2-3; 14 bases match TRBD2. The CDR3 consists of 15 residues. Germline V gene sequence: CDR1 PRHDT, CDR2 FYEKMQ (reference sequence). V lost 5 bases and J lost 6; bases outside the gene matches: 4. CDR3 coding DNA: TGTGCCAGCAGCCTGGGACTAGCGGGAGACGATACGCAGTATTTT. Protein sequence: CASSLGLAGDDTQYF. Drawing the rest from reference TRBV13 and TRBJ2-3, the complete variable domain is AAGVIQSPRHLIKEKRETATLKCYPIPRHDTVYWYQQGPGQDPQFLISFYEKMQSDKGSIPDRFSAQQFSDYHSELNMSSLELGDSALYFCASSLGLAGDDTQYFGPGTRLTVL.

This clonotype occurred many times. V usage is TRBV7-2 and J usage is TRBJ2-1, with D possibly matching TRBD1 (6 bases). The CDR3 has 14 residues. Trimming pared 5 bases from V and 11 bases from J, leaving 19 bases between. CDR1 is SGHTA and CDR2 is FQGNSA in the germline V gene. The chain's CDR3 is CASSLGTPLGKQFF. In DNA form, the CDR3 reads TGTGCCAGCAGCCTTGGGACACCCCTCGGGAAGCAGTTCTTC.

The chain carries TRBV20-1 and TRBJ2-1; unclear D gene. Germline V lookup: CDR1 DFQATT, CDR2 SNEGSKA (reference sequence). CDR3 size: 10 residues. Trimming removed 7 bases from V and 6 bases from J, with 7 bases in between. The CDR3 sequence: CSVTPNEQFF. The CDR3 coding sequence is TGCAGTGTTACCCCCAATGAGCAGTTCTTC.

The J gene is TRBJ2-7, the V gene TRBV5-5; D unclear. This CDR3 region has 13 residues. Looked up from germline, CDR1 is SGHKS and CDR2 is YYEKEE (reference sequence). Trimming took off 4 bases at V and 2 bases at J, with 10 bases between the two ends. The DNA for the CDR3 is TGTGCCAGCAGCCCTGACACCACCTACGAGCAGTACTTC. This gives the protein CASSPDTTYEQYF.

This clonotype has just a few counts. The chain uses TRBV7-2 and TRBJ1-2; D not resolved. CDR1 is SGHTA, CDR2 FQGNSA, per germline. This CDR3 comprises 14 residues. The V gene lost 1 base and the J gene lost 2 bases, with 8 bases spanning the gap. The CDR3 bases are TGTGCCAGCAGCTTAGGCCTAGGAAACTATGGCTACACCTTC. Translated, it gives CASSLGLGNYGYTF.

Remarks on this clonotype: A much larger clone lies one base from this, so it may be a read error. The chain employs TRBV29-1 and TRBJ2-1; tentative D call: TRBD1 (5 bases). From germline, CDR1 is SQVTM and CDR2 ANQGSEA. Trimming removed 4 bases at V and 13 bases at J, with 20 bases between. The length of the CDR3 is 13 residues. CDR3 residues: CSVGLDNQETQFF. The CDR3 bases are TGCAGCGTTGGTTTGGACAACCAAGAGACCCAGTTCTTC.

The table lists this clonotype with a few counts. The V and J genes are TRBV4-2 and TRBJ1-2, with D possibly TRBD1 on 6 matching bases. CDR1 is LGHNA, CDR2 YNFKEQ, per germline. Trimming stripped 0 bases from V and 4 bases from J, with 15 bases between. This CDR3 contains 16 residues. The CDR3 is CASSQDVQGGIYGYTF. CDR3 DNA: TGTGCCAGCAGCCAAGATGTACAGGGAGGAATCTATGGCTACACCTTC.

The rearrangement uses TRBV5-8 and TRBJ2-1, with D possibly called TRBD1 or TRBD2 (6 bases each). Matching the DNA end better, TRBJ2-7 makes the J call doubtful. Germline lookup yields CDR1 SGHTS and CDR2 YDEGEE. This CDR3 region has 14 residues. CDR3 sequence: CASSFGGRYNEQYF. DNA of the CDR3: TGTGCCAGCAGCTTCGGGGGCCGTTACAATGAGCAGTACTTC.